One sample yielded the 28 T cell receptor beta chains listed below, sequenced in a study of blood T cell repertoires in COVID-19. Profiling relied on immunoSEQ multiplex PCR, and the TCRdb table lists in-frame clones only, not all of them. The table has some 45,000 clones, roughly 82% seen once. Sequenced sample: peripheral blood. All receptors come from a human donor in a cohort sampled during active COVID-19.

The chain uses TRBV9 and TRBJ1-4; 7 positions agree with TRBD1. V was pared by 3 bases and J by 5 bases, with 4 bases of the junction left unmatched. Germline V gene lookup returns CDR1 SGDLS and CDR2 YYNGEE. This CDR3 contains 14 residues. CDR3 bases: TGTGCCAGCAGCGGCGGGACAGAAAATGAAAAACTGTTTTTT. This gives the protein CASSGGTENEKLFF.

The chain employs TRBV7-9 and TRBJ2-5; TRBD1 matches at 8 bases. V was clipped by 4 bases and J by 2 bases; unmatched bases: 3. Germline CDR1 is SEHNR and CDR2 is FQNEAQ (reference sequence). CDR3 length: 14 amino acids. The CDR3 bases are TGTGCCAGCAGCTCCGGACAGGGTCAAGAGACCCAGTACTTC. This encodes CASSSGQGQETQYF.

This CDR3 is CASSGDSLNSPLHF. CDR3 bases: TGTGCCAGCAGCGGGGACAGCCTCAATTCACCCCTCCACTTT. This chain connects TRBV2 to TRBJ1-6, with TRBD1 matching 7 bases. CDR3 length equals 14 residues. Unmatched junction bases numbered 6, after V lost 6 bases and J lost 7 bases. Per the germline V gene, CDR1 is SNHLY and CDR2 is FYNNEI.

V gene TRBV6-5 combines with J gene TRBJ1-5; possibly TRBD1 for D (6 bases). The CDR3 sequence is 14 residues long. V was pared by 4 bases and J by 3 bases, with 10 bases between. Germline-derived CDR1 and CDR2 are MNHEY and SVGAGI. CDR3 sequence: CASSSHRDNQPQHF. CDR3 DNA sequence: TGTGCCAGCAGTTCCCACAGGGACAATCAGCCCCAGCATTTT.

The rearrangement joins TRBV10-1 to TRBJ2-7; 9 bases are shared with TRBD2. The CDR3 runs to 16 residues. Losses at the gene ends were 0 bases for V and 6 bases for J; bases not matched to a gene: 9. Looked up from germline, CDR1 is WNHNN and CDR2 is SYGVQD (reference sequence). CDR3 nucleotides: TGCGCCAGCAGTGAGTCGAGGCTAGCGGGAACGCTCGAGCAGTACTTC. Protein sequence: CASSESRLAGTLEQYF.

This clone was recorded only once. V usage is TRBV7-9 and J usage is TRBJ2-1, with 11 bases fitting TRBD2. Germline CDR1 SEHNR, CDR2 FQNEAQ (reference sequence). This CDR3 spans 15 amino acids. The junction had 6 bases not matched to a gene; V was cut back by 5 bases and J by 6 bases. The CDR3 nucleotides read TGTGCCAGCAGCCCTAGCGGGAGGCCGAGCAATGAGCAGTTCTTC. It is translated as CASSPSGRPSNEQFF.

The CDR3: CASSGSPGSSGTRDTQYF. The CDR3 nucleotides are TGTGCCAGCAGTGGGTCCCCGGGGAGTAGCGGGACCAGGGATACGCAGTATTTT. This chain connects TRBV6-1 to TRBJ2-3; TRBD2 matches at 8 bases. Germline trimming cut 4 bases from V and 6 bases from J; bases unmatched to any gene: 18. The CDR3 has 18 amino acids. Germline CDR1 reads MNHNS; CDR2 reads SASEGT.

The rearrangement links TRBV5-1 to TRBJ2-5; 11 bases fit TRBD1. The V gene end was trimmed by 4 bases and the J gene end by 2 bases; junction bases not matched to a gene: 10. Per germline, CDR1 SGHRS and CDR2 YFSETQ. The CDR3 spans 17 residues. For the CDR3, the DNA is TGCGCCAGCAGCCTCTCCCCCGGGACAGGGGGTCAAGAGACCCAGTACTTC. Its translation is CASSLSPGTGGQETQYF.

Concerning this clone itself: At one boundary the junction diverges from the germline segment, which might be a read error. This rearrangement joins TRBV30 to TRBJ1-4; 9 nucleotides agree with TRBD1. Germline CDR1 GTSNPN, CDR2 SVGIG (reference sequence). CDR3 length: 12 residues. The CDR3: CAWSALQGAIGF. CDR3 nucleotide sequence: TGTGCCTGGAGCGCCTTACAGGGGGCAATTGGGTTT.

This chain joins TRBV10-3 and TRBJ1-6; D unresolved. There are 14 residues in the CDR3. V was cut by 2 bases and J by 7 bases, with 9 bases left in between. Germline V lookup: CDR1 ENHRY, CDR2 SYGVKD. CDR3 DNA: TGTGCCATCAGTGAGACCCGGGAGAATTCACCCCTCCACTTT. Amino acids: CAISETRENSPLHF.

The J gene is TRBJ1-2, the V gene TRBV3-1 (or the pseudogene TRBV3-2); perhaps TRBD1 as D (6 bases). The germline V gene encodes CDR1 LGHDT and CDR2 YNNKEL (reference sequence). The CDR3 has 16 amino acids. V dropped 3 bases and J dropped 5 bases, with 19 bases sitting between them. The CDR3: CASSHGGEQGFYGYTF. The CDR3 nucleotides read TGTGCCAGCAGCCACGGTGGTGAACAGGGCTTTTATGGCTACACCTTC.

The chain has TRBV7-9 and TRBJ1-1; D gene unclear. The CDR3 length is 13 residues. With 5 bases removed from V and 3 bases from J, the gap between germline ends came to 10 bases. Germline V gives CDR1 SEHNR, CDR2 FQNEAQ (reference sequence). The CDR3 here is CASSPHGDTEAFF. The CDR3 nucleotides read TGTGCCAGCAGCCCCCACGGAGACACTGAAGCTTTCTTT.

The chain carries TRBV29-1 and TRBJ2-1; 7 nucleotides match TRBD1. This CDR3 contains 11 residues. Unmatched junction bases numbered 7, after V lost 7 bases and J lost 10 bases. Per germline, CDR1 SQVTM and CDR2 ANQGSEA. The CDR3, as DNA: TGCAGCGGGGGCACAGGGGTGGAGCAGTTCTTC. Residues: CSGGTGVEQFF.

This clone has more than one count but fewer than ten. The chain couples TRBV12-3 or TRBV12-4 to TRBJ1-1, with 8 positions matching TRBD1. V was pared by 10 bases and J by 4 bases, with 8 bases of the junction left unmatched. CDR3 length: 13 amino acids. The CDR3 loop is CATQTGAATEAFF. The CDR3 DNA reads TGTGCCACCCAGACAGGGGCCGCCACTGAAGCTTTCTTT.

The chain couples TRBV5-1 to TRBJ2-3; possible D gene TRBD1, 5 bases. In germline, CDR1 is SGHRS, CDR2 YFSETQ. CDR3 length: 15 residues. V lost 4 bases to trimming and J lost 4 bases, with 16 bases between them. The CDR3 loop reads CASSLESARADTQYF. CDR3 bases: TGCGCCAGCAGCCTGGAGTCCGCCAGGGCAGATACGCAGTATTTT.

J is TRBJ2-7 and V is TRBV19, with 7 positions matching TRBD2. The V gene end was trimmed by 6 bases and the J gene end by 3 bases; junction bases not matched to a gene: 8. The CDR3 spans 14 residues. Germline-derived CDR1 and CDR2 are LNHDA and SQIVND (reference sequence). In nucleotides, the CDR3 is TGTGCCAGTAGACGGACTAGTTCTTACTACGAGCAGTACTTC. Translated: CASRRTSSYYEQYF. Using reference TRBV19 and TRBJ2-7 for the parts outside the CDR3, the full variable domain is DGGITQSPKYLFRKEGQNVTLSCEQNLNHDAMYWYRQDPGQGLRLIYYSQIVNDFQKGDIAEGYSVSREKKESFPLTVTSAQKNPTAFYLCASRRTSSYYEQYFGPGTRLTVT.

The rearrangement links TRBV11-1 to TRBJ1-1; possibly TRBD1 for D (5 bases). Germline lookup yields CDR1 SGHAT and CDR2 FQDESV (reference sequence). Trimming shortened V by 5 bases and J by 0 bases, and 10 bases separated the two germline ends. The CDR3 length is 14 residues. CDR3 bases: TGTGCCAGCAGCGCAGACAGATTGAACACTGAAGCTTTCTTT. It is translated as CASSADRLNTEAFF.

By its share, this clone is medium-sized. The chain joins TRBV6-1 to TRBJ1-1; D may be TRBD1 (5 bases). There are 11 residues in the CDR3. Germline values: CDR1 MNHNS, CDR2 SASEGT. The ends were cut back, 2 bases at V and 11 bases at J, with 9 bases in the middle. CDR3 DNA: TGTGCCAGCAGTGAAAACGGGGGGGCTTTCTTT. Translation: CASSENGGAFF.

This clone appeared a few times. This chain joins TRBV10-3 and TRBJ2-3; possibly TRBD2 for D (5 bases). The germline CDR1 and CDR2 sequences are ENHRY and SYGVKD. There are 14 residues in the CDR3. Trimming left V 3 bases short and J 7 bases short, with 14 bases between. CDR3 region: CAISDKDFPNTQYF. The CDR3 DNA reads as TGTGCCATCAGTGACAAGGACTTCCCAAATACGCAGTATTTT.

This chain links TRBV10-3 with TRBJ1-6; 7 bases fit TRBD1. Germline-derived CDR1 and CDR2 are ENHRY and SYGVKD. V lost 6 bases, J lost 5 bases, and 4 bases stayed unmatched. The CDR3 has 14 amino acids. CDR3 nucleotides: TGTGCCATCAGCTCCAGGGGGAATAATTCACCCCTCCACTTT. It encodes CAISSRGNNSPLHF.

The table lists this clone with a few counts. J is TRBJ1-5 and V is TRBV7-9; the D gene is possibly TRBD1 (6 bases). V was cut by 3 bases and J by 11 bases, with 14 bases left in between. The CDR3 consists of 13 residues. Per the germline V gene, CDR1 is SEHNR and CDR2 is FQNEAQ (reference sequence). The CDR3 DNA follows: TGTGCCAGCAGCTTTACAGGGAGGGAGGCCCAGCATTTT. The encoded protein is CASSFTGREAQHF.

The chain employs TRBV6-5 and TRBJ1-3; 7 bases map to TRBD1. The CDR3 is 14 residues long. Per germline, CDR1 MNHEY and CDR2 SVGAGI. The J segment lost 0 bases and the V segment lost 6 bases, leaving 2 bases of the junction unmatched. CDR3 region: CASSYRGSGNTIYF. CDR3 bases: TGTGCCAGCAGCTACAGGGGCTCTGGAAACACCATATATTTT.

V is TRBV12-3 or TRBV12-4 and J is TRBJ2-4, with no clear D. CDR3 length: 11 amino acids. With 6 bases removed from V and 5 bases from J, the gap between germline ends came to 5 bases. The CDR3 coding sequence is TGTGCCAGCAGCTATGAAAACATTCAGTACTTC. Residues: CASSYENIQYF.

The chain joins TRBV6-5 to TRBJ1-5; 9 bases line up with TRBD1. Looked up from germline, CDR1 is MNHEY and CDR2 is SVGAGI. V shed 8 bases and J 7 bases; nucleotides not matched to a gene: 9. The CDR3 has 14 amino acids. In DNA form, the CDR3 reads TGTGCCAGCCGATCTACAGGGGGCGGCCAGCCCCAGCATTTT. Protein: CASRSTGGGQPQHF.

This chain links TRBV19 with TRBJ1-2; 9 nucleotides agree with TRBD1. Germline V CDR1 and CDR2: LNHDA, SQIVND (reference sequence). Losses at the gene ends were 4 bases for V and 8 bases for J; bases not matched to a gene: 8. The CDR3 has 14 residues. The CDR3 DNA reads as TGTGCCAGTAGTACCCCTCGGGACAGGGTCGGCTACACCTTC. Protein: CASSTPRDRVGYTF.

This chain links TRBV3-1 (or the pseudogene TRBV3-2) with TRBJ2-5, with D uncertain. Germline V CDR1 and CDR2: LGHDT, YNNKEL (reference sequence). Trimming removed 2 bases at V and 0 bases at J, with 7 bases between. The CDR3 has 14 residues. The CDR3 region is CASSQRRDQETQYF. Written as DNA, the CDR3 is TGTGCCAGCAGCCAAAGACGGGACCAAGAGACCCAGTACTTC.

The chain carries TRBV24-1 and TRBJ1-5; 9 bases are shared with TRBD1. CDR3 length equals 16 residues. The V and J ends lost 3 bases and 4 bases, in that order; junction bases with no gene match: 6. CDR1 is KGHDR and CDR2 is SFDVKD in the germline V gene. CDR3 nucleotides: TGTGCCACCAGTGATGGGGGACAGGGCGAAAATCAGCCCCAGCATTTT. This encodes CATSDGGQGENQPQHF.

The chain combines TRBV7-9 with TRBJ2-7; 9 bases match TRBD1. The junction had 10 bases not matched to a gene; V was cut back by 4 bases and J by 3 bases. Germline V lookup: CDR1 SEHNR, CDR2 FQNEAQ (reference sequence). The CDR3 has 16 amino acids. The CDR3 reads CASSYPGTGTLYEQYF. DNA for the CDR3: TGTGCCAGCAGCTACCCCGGGACAGGGACCCTCTACGAGCAGTACTTC.